This TCR beta chain was found in a study of blood T cell repertoires in COVID-19 (TCRdb year 2020). Study-wide context: Samples from collaborators originated in the United States, Italy and Spain and spanned both the acute and convalescent phases of COVID-19. A freely available public database, intended as a resource for researchers studying the immune response to SARS-CoV-2, is where the repertoires were released. HLA class I and class II types, where available, came from metadata supplied by the sample provider rather than from assay-based typing. The sample metadata nearly always contained a de-identified subject ID, COVID-19 status, age in years and sex. The material from the prospective study consisted of cDNA or gDNA derived from T cells, B-cell-depleted T cells, or PBMCs. Subjects who had been exposed to COVID-19, were actively infected with it, or had recovered from it provided the deeply sampled blood TCRbeta repertoires that made up the dataset. The samples were drawn from two sources: the first 160 participants of the ongoing ImmuneRACE study, and some 1,300 subjects contributed by 6 global collaborators.

The CDR3 contains 15 residues, cysteine and phenylalanine counted. The only DNA kept is the CDR3, 45 bases in frame from the first base. The trim is 0 bases for V and 1 base for J, with a gap of 11 bases between the germline ends. The germline V gene provides CDR1 SGHRS and CDR2 YFSETQ. At one collaborating source in Seattle, patients were enrolled during active infection and were followed longitudinally through the course of disease. Whole blood was collected in K2EDTA tubes by collaborating institutions according to the institutions' own protocols. For TCRbeta analysis, collaborators shipped samples in one of three forms: frozen whole blood, isolated PBMCs, or DNA extracted from either of those sample types. On the study overall, not on this receptor specifically: How much clinical and demographic metadata was included differed by source and by participant, and the metadata was provided uncurated.

As regards this clone: The clone's antigen remains unknown. Base quality data are lacking; no much larger clone is found one base away.

The immunoSEQ Assay, a bias-controlled multiplex PCR, was used to amplify TCRbeta CDR3 regions from genomic DNA. The original methods were these. Within the assay, amplification of reference gene primers was used to estimate how many nucleated cells each sample contained. To quantify the absolute abundance of each unique TCRbeta CDR3 rearrangement, sequence reads were collapsed and filtered. For each sample, productive Simpson clonality was calculated as the square root of Simpson's diversity index over productive rearrangements. TCRdb's version of the immuneACCESS table is confined to in-frame rearrangements and falls short of the full clone set. An unresolved V gene accounts for under half of the shortfall where checked; the remainder is of unknown origin. V, J and clone size are those of that table, while D and trimming were read from the DNA. The sample contains 400,000 or so clones, 80% to 90% of them found a single time. The top ten clonotypes cover 0.8% to 0.9% of the sample.

The sequenced sample was peripheral blood. The sequence links TRBV5-1 to TRBJ2-7; possibly the D gene is TRBD1, per 6 matching bases. The sequence derives from a man between 18 and 29 years old with COVID-19, enrolled during active disease. The DNA sequence reads TGCGCCAGCAGCTTGGCGGCAGGGACATCCTACGAGCAGTACTTC. Its coded protein is CASSLAAGTSYEQYF.